What follows is one TCR beta chain and its context. These data are taken from a study of blood T cell repertoires in COVID-19. Turning to the study itself: Collection of acute and convalescent COVID-19 samples took place in the United States, Italy and Spain. The analysed material was cDNA or gDNA that came from T cells, B-cell-depleted T cells, or PBMCs.

Source study methods: Reference gene primer amplification gave estimated nucleated cell counts. The protocol was immunoSEQ multiplex PCR, while the TCRdb copy is restricted to in-frame clones and leaves out a portion. That table is the source of V, J and clone size, and D and trimming were worked out from the DNA. The sample has hundreds of thousands of clones, around 85% seen once; the top ten hold around 3.4%. Per germline, CDR1 LGHNA and CDR2 YNFKEQ. The ends were cut back, 4 bases at V and 3 bases at J, with 12 bases in the middle. The CDR3 consists of 14 residues. The TCR originated in a woman younger than 35 with acute or convalescent COVID-19. The V and J genes are TRBV4-2 and TRBJ1-1; the D gene is possibly TRBD1 (5 bases). The sequenced material came from peripheral blood. For the CDR3, the DNA is TGTGCCAGCAGCCCCCTCGGGGGGGACACTGAAGCTTTCTTT. Translation gives CASSPLGGDTEAFF.